What follows are 5 T cell receptor beta chains derived from one specimen sequenced in a study of blood T cell repertoires in COVID-19. The data were produced by immunoSEQ multiplex PCR, yet TCRdb's version contains in-frame clones alone and is incomplete. The sample lists a few hundred thousand clones, 75% to 90% occurring once. Source material: PBMCs or T cells enriched from blood (not recorded which). These receptors originate from a woman aged 25 to 39 who had recovered from COVID-19.

The chain carries TRBV30 and TRBJ2-5, with TRBD1 matching 7 bases. The CDR3 is 14 residues long. With 3 bases clipped from V and 4 bases from J, the junction kept 8 bases outside the gene matches. From germline, CDR1 is GTSNPN and CDR2 SVGIG (reference sequence). The CDR3 spells CAWRETGLLETQYF. CDR3 in DNA: TGTGCCTGGAGGGAGACAGGGCTTCTAGAGACCCAGTACTTC.

The V and J genes are TRBV29-1 and TRBJ2-2; 8 bases are shared with TRBD1. The CDR3 is made up of 14 amino acids. Trimming removed 4 bases from V and 5 bases from J; junction bases left unmatched: 6. Germline V gene lookup returns CDR1 SQVTM and CDR2 ANQGSEA. CDR3: CSVGKDRVTGELFF. Written as DNA, the CDR3 is TGCAGCGTTGGAAAGGACAGGGTGACCGGGGAGCTGTTTTTT.

The chain employs TRBV7-7 and TRBJ2-2, with TRBD2 matching 8 bases. V was clipped by 4 bases and J by 6 bases; unmatched bases: 7. From germline, CDR1 is SSHAT and CDR2 FNYEAQ (reference sequence). The CDR3 consists of 15 residues. The CDR3 here is CASSSASGYAGELFF. DNA of the CDR3: TGTGCCAGCAGCTCAGCTAGCGGGTACGCCGGGGAGCTGTTTTTT.

The gene calls are TRBV6-2 or TRBV6-3 and TRBJ2-2; 10 nucleotides agree with TRBD2. This CDR3 has 17 residues. J gave up 5 bases and V 0 bases, and 6 bases lay outside the gene matches. Germline CDR1 reads MNHEY; CDR2 reads SVGEGT. The CDR3 loop reads CASSYSGLAEPTGELFF. The CDR3 bases are TGTGCCAGCAGTTACTCCGGACTAGCGGAGCCGACCGGGGAGCTGTTTTTT.

The chain employs TRBV27 and TRBJ1-1; 8 bases agree with TRBD1. V dropped 4 bases and J dropped 10; count of bases not matched to a gene: 14. CDR3 size: 15 residues. Germline lookup yields CDR1 MNHEY and CDR2 SMNVEV (reference sequence). The CDR3 is CASSSPPGTGGGAFF. CDR3 nucleotides: TGTGCCAGCAGTTCACCCCCGGGGACAGGCGGTGGAGCTTTCTTT.